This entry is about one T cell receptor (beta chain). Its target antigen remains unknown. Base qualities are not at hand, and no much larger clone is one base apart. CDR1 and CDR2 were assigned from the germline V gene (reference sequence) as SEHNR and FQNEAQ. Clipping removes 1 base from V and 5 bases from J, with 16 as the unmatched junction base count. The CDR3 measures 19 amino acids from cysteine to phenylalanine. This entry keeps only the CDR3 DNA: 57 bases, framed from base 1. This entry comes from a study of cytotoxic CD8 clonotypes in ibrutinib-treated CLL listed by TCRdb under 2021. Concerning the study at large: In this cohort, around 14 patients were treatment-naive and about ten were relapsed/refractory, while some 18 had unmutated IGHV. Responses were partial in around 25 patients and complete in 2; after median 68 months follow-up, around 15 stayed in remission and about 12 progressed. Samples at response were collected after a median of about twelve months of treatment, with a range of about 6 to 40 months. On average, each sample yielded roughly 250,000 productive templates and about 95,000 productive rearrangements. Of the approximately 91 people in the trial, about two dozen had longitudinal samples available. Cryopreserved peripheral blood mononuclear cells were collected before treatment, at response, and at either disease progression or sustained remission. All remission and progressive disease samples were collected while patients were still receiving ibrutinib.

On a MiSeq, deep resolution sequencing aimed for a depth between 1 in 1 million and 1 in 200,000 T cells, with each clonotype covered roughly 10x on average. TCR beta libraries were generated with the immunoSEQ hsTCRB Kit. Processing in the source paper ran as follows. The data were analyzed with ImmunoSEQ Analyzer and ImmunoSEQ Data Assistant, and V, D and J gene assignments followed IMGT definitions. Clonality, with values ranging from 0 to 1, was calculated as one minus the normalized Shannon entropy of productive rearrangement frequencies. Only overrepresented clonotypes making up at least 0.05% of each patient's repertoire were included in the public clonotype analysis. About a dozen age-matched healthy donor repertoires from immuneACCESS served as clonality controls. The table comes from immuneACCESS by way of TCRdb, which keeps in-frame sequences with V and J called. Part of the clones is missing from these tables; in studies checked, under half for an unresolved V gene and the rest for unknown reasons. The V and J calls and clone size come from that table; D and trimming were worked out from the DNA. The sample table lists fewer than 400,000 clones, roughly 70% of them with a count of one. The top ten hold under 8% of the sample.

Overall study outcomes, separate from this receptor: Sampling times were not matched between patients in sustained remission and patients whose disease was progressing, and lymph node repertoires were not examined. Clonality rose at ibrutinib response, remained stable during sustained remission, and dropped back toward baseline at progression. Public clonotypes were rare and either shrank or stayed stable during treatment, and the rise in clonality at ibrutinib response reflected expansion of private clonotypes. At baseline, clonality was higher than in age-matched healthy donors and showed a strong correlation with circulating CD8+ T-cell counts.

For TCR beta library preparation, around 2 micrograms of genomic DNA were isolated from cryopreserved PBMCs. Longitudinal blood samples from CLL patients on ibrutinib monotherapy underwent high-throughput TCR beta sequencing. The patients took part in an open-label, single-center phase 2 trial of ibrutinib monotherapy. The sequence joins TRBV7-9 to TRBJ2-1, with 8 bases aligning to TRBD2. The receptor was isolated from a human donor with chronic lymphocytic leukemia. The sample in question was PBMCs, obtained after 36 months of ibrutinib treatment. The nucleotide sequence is TGTGCCAGCAGCTTAGATTCAGGTGGGACTAGAAGCGGACACAATGAGCAGTTCTTC. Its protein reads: CASSLDSGGTRSGHNEQFF.